The 10 T cell receptor beta chains reported below all come from one sample, sequenced in a study of CD8+ T cells in alopecia areata. Indicated treatment: oral pan-JAK inhibitor, 5-10 mg twice daily. RNA was isolated and reverse transcribed to cDNA, the sequencing template. Here immunoSEQ multiplex PCR was the method, and the copy in TCRdb shows in-frame clones only, minus some. The data contain about 200,000 clones, around 56% of them singletons. Sequencing used CD4+ T cells sorted from blood, obtained at week 4, from a patient treated with tofacitinib. These receptors originate from a human donor with alopecia areata.

V gene TRBV20-1 combines with J gene TRBJ1-2; no definite D call. This CDR3 has 11 amino acids. V was cut by 0 bases and J by 6 bases, with 5 bases left in between. Germline assignment: CDR1 DFQATT and CDR2 SNEGSKA (reference sequence). The CDR3, as DNA: TGCAGTGCTAGAGATTCTCATGGCTACACCTTC. It specifies CSARDSHGYTF.

The chain couples TRBV23-1 to TRBJ2-7, with a possible D match to TRBD2 (6 bases). TRBV23-1 is an open reading frame whose function is uncertain. The V end was cut by 2 bases, the J end by 3 bases, with 20 bases between. The CDR3 loop spans 17 amino acids. In nucleotides, the CDR3 is TGCGCCAGCAGTCAAATTCCTCGCGGGGCCCCTGGCTACGAGCAGTACTTC. As protein: CASSQIPRGAPGYEQYF.

This chain links TRBV25-1 with TRBJ2-7, with 7 bases fitting TRBD2. The CDR3 contains 14 residues. Looked up from germline, CDR1 is MGHDK and CDR2 is SYGVNS. Unmatched junction bases numbered 1, after V lost 1 base and J lost 1 base. The CDR3 DNA follows: TGTGCCAGCAGTGAATGGGGGGGATCCTACGAGCAGTACTTC. It translates to CASSEWGGSYEQYF.

This chain uses TRBV28 with TRBJ2-7; 10 nucleotides align to TRBD2. J lost 0 bases, V lost 2 bases, and 4 bases had no gene match. This CDR3 has 16 amino acids. CDR1 is MDHEN, CDR2 SYDVKM, per germline. The CDR3, as DNA: TGTGCCAGCAGTTTAGGTCTAGCGGGGGTCTCCTACGAGCAGTACTTC. Its protein is CASSLGLAGVSYEQYF.

The chain has TRBV29-1 and TRBJ2-3; either TRBD1 or TRBD2 may fit D (6 bases each). Germline CDR1 and CDR2: SQVTM and ANQGSEA. Trimming took 6 bases from V and 5 from J, leaving 18 bases between them. CDR3 length equals 14 residues. The CDR3 DNA reads TGCAGCGTGAATGGGGGGCCCCACGGAGATACGCAGTATTTT. Protein sequence: CSVNGGPHGDTQYF.

There are a few counts of this clone. The chain carries TRBV4-1 and TRBJ2-1; 9 bases map to TRBD1. Germline-derived CDR1 and CDR2 are MGHRA and YSYEKL. CDR3 length: 17 amino acids. V shed 1 base and J 1 base; nucleotides not matched to a gene: 5. Here the CDR3 DNA reads TGCGCCAGCAGCCAAGGGCCCGGGACAGGGTCCTACAATGAGCAGTTCTTC. This sequence encodes CASSQGPGTGSYNEQFF.

CDR3 loop: CALIAPAGGRNEQFF. The CDR3 DNA follows: TGTGCCTTGATCGCCCCGGCGGGGGGGCGGAATGAGCAGTTCTTC. The V and J genes are TRBV30 and TRBJ2-1; 9 nucleotides align to TRBD2. Trimming took 7 bases from V and 7 from J; bases not matched to a gene: 14. The CDR3 extends over 15 amino acids. Per germline, CDR1 GTSNPN and CDR2 SVGIG (reference sequence).

V and J are TRBV18 and TRBJ2-7; D unresolved. Germline loops: CDR1 KGHSH, CDR2 LQKENI. The CDR3 contains 12 residues. V was shortened by 2 bases and J by 5 bases, with 7 bases between the two germline ends. The CDR3 coding sequence is TGTGCCAGCTCACCAAGCGTCCACGAGCAGTACTTC. It codes for CASSPSVHEQYF.

V usage is TRBV30 and J usage is TRBJ1-6; D unresolved. This CDR3 has 16 amino acids. Looked up from germline, CDR1 is GTSNPN and CDR2 is SVGIG (reference sequence). Trimming removed 0 bases from V and 0 bases from J, with 9 bases in between. This chain's CDR3 is CAWSVRESSYNSPLHF. CDR3 in DNA: TGTGCCTGGAGTGTACGTGAGAGCTCCTATAATTCACCCCTCCACTTT. Full variable domain (outside the CDR3, taken from reference TRBV30 and TRBJ1-6): SQTIHQWPATLVQPVGSPLSLECTVEGTSNPNLYWYRQAAGRGLQLLFYSVGIGQISSEVPQNLSASRPQDRQFILSSKKLLLSDSGFYLCAWSVRESSYNSPLHFGNGTRLTVT.

This clone was seen just once. The chain links TRBV20-1 to TRBJ2-7; D unresolved. V lost 3 bases, J lost 4 bases, and 4 bases lay in between. Germline V lookup: CDR1 DFQATT, CDR2 SNEGSKA (reference sequence). The CDR3 spans 10 residues. The CDR3 region is CSARGYEQYF. In DNA, the CDR3 is TGCAGTGCTAGGGGTTACGAGCAGTACTTC.